This T cell receptor (beta chain) derives from a study of blood T cell repertoires in COVID-19. V was clipped by 1 base and J by 5 bases; unmatched bases: 13. CDR3 length equals 17 residues. The germline V gene encodes CDR1 GTSNPN and CDR2 SVGIG (reference sequence). Data came from immunoSEQ multiplex PCR; TCRdb stores just in-frame clones and leaves some out. The sample lists 54,000 or so clones, around 86% seen once, with about 2% in the top ten. Sequencing used peripheral blood. The rearrangement links TRBV30 to TRBJ2-5; the match to TRBD2 covers 10 bases. The TCR comes from a woman in her sixties with acute or convalescent COVID-19. CDR3 DNA sequence: TGTGCCTGGAGTGCTCTAGCGGGAGCCACTCATACGGAGACCCAGTACTTC. It encodes CAWSALAGATHTETQYF. Full variable domain (rest looked up from reference TRBV30 and TRBJ2-5): SQTIHQWPATLVQPVGSPLSLECTVEGTSNPNLYWYRQAAGRGLQLLFYSVGIGQISSEVPQNLSASRPQDRQFILSSKKLLLSDSGFYLCAWSALAGATHTETQYFGPGTRLLVL.